The 27 T cell receptor beta chains in this list originate from one sample, sequenced in a study of shared clonotypes between healthy human individuals. The table came from immunoSEQ multiplex PCR; TCRdb's copy has only in-frame clones and leaves some out. The sample shows over a million clones, around three quarters of them seen only once. Sequenced sample: memory CD4+ T cells from PBMCs. Subset specified: CD45RA-negative fraction. These receptor sequences come from a man aged 18 to 30 in good health. Some clones in this sample may be carry-over from other donors' samples.

The CDR3 DNA reads as TGTGCCAGCAGCTTAGGAAGGGGTGGGGACACCTTAAACACTGAAGCTTTCTTT. Translating it yields CASSLGRGGDTLNTEAFF. The V and J genes are TRBV11-3 and TRBJ1-1, with a tentative D call TRBD1 (6 bases). CDR3 size: 18 residues. The V end lost 1 base, the J end lost 2 bases, and 20 bases lay between the germline ends. The V gene's germline CDR1 is SGHNT and CDR2 YENEEA.

This clone appeared a few times. V usage is TRBV2 and J usage is TRBJ2-5; TRBD1 matches at 9 bases. The V gene's germline CDR1 is SNHLY and CDR2 FYNNEI. V dropped 7 bases and J dropped 1; count of bases not matched to a gene: 1. This CDR3 spans 13 amino acids. The DNA of the CDR3 is TGTGCCAGCAACAGGGGGCGCCAAGAGACCCAGTACTTC. This encodes CASNRGRQETQYF.

The V and J genes are TRBV5-8 and TRBJ1-4; 9 bases map to TRBD1. There are 17 residues in the CDR3. Per germline, CDR1 SGHTS and CDR2 YDEGEE. Germline trimming cut 3 bases from V and 0 bases from J; bases unmatched to any gene: 6. The CDR3 DNA reads TGTGCCAGCAGCTCGGGACAGGGTTTTGCAACTAATGAAAAACTGTTTTTT. It encodes CASSSGQGFATNEKLFF.

CDR3 DNA sequence: TGTGCCAGCAGCTACCGGGTTCAGCCCCAGCATTTT. Translation: CASSYRVQPQHF. V gene TRBV5-8 combines with J gene TRBJ1-5; D uncertain. Trimming removed 3 bases at V and 6 bases at J, with 7 bases between. The germline V gene has CDR1 SGHTS and CDR2 YDEGEE. The CDR3 consists of 12 residues.

The V call is TRBV18, the J call TRBJ1-1; no firm D call. This CDR3 is built from 14 residues. Trimming shortened V by 1 base and J by 5 bases, and 11 bases separated the two germline ends. Germline V gene sequence: CDR1 KGHSH, CDR2 LQKENI. Here the CDR3 DNA reads TGTGCCAGCTCACCACTTGACGGAGAGACTGAAGCTTTCTTT. Translation: CASSPLDGETEAFF.

In this sample, this clone turned up once. The chain carries TRBV6-5 and TRBJ2-1, with 7 bases identical to TRBD1. Losses at the gene ends were 2 bases for V and 4 bases for J; bases not matched to a gene: 2. This CDR3 has 14 residues. Per the germline V gene, CDR1 is MNHEY and CDR2 is SVGAGI. CDR3 coding DNA: TGTGCCAGCAGTTACGGGACAGTGTACAATGAGCAGTTCTTC. Its protein product is CASSYGTVYNEQFF.

About this clone itself: A far larger clone is just one base off, so this is likely a read error. The same CDR3 is also encoded by other DNA sequences in this sample. CDR3 sequence: CASSLSDTQYF. CDR3 bases: TGTGCCAGCAGCTTATCAGATACGCAGTATTTT. The chain employs TRBV7-9 and TRBJ2-3; no clear D gene. The V end was cut by 2 bases, the J end by 4 bases, with 1 base between. Germline loops: CDR1 SEHNR, CDR2 FQNEAQ (reference sequence). CDR3 length: 11 residues.

The chain is built from TRBV11-2 and TRBJ2-5, with a tentative D call TRBD1 (5 bases). The germline V gene encodes CDR1 SGHAT and CDR2 FQNNGV. The CDR3 consists of 13 residues. V was trimmed by 4 bases and J by 9 bases, leaving 15 bases between them. The CDR3 protein is CASSSTAPGAQYF. CDR3 DNA: TGTGCCAGCAGCTCGACAGCCCCCGGCGCCCAGTACTTC. Combining the CDR3 with reference TRBV11-2 and TRBJ2-5 gives the whole variable domain EAGVAQSPRYKIIEKRQSVAFWCNPISGHATLYWYQQILGQGPKLLIQFQNNGVVDDSQLPKDRFSAERLKGVDSTLKIQPAKLEDSAVYLCASSSTAPGAQYFGPGTRLLVL.

The rearrangement joins TRBV7-8 to TRBJ2-7; D tentatively fits TRBD1 or TRBD2 (6 bases each). V dropped 3 bases and J dropped 7 bases, with 22 bases sitting between them. Germline lookup yields CDR1 SGHVS and CDR2 FQNEAQ. The CDR3 is 16 amino acids. The chain's CDR3 is CASSFFKRLGGGEQYF. DNA for the CDR3: TGTGCCAGCAGCTTCTTCAAGCGGCTTGGAGGGGGTGAGCAGTACTTC.

This clone was observed many times. J is TRBJ1-5 and V is TRBV15; D might be TRBD1 (6 bases). CDR1 and CDR2 (germline): LNHNV, YYDKDF (reference sequence). Trimming removed 4 bases at V and 5 bases at J, with 9 bases between. CDR3 size: 13 residues. This chain's CDR3 is CATSTSGDQPQHF. CDR3 DNA: TGTGCCACCAGCACATCAGGGGATCAGCCCCAGCATTTT.

This chain links TRBV21-1 with TRBJ2-5. TRBV21-1 is a documented pseudogene. The CDR3 consists of 13 residues. This chain's CDR3 is CASYTQEQETQYF. The CDR3, as DNA: TGTGCCAGCTATACCCAGGAGCAAGAGACCCAGTACTTC.

V is TRBV11-1 and J is TRBJ2-1; tentatively, D is TRBD1 or TRBD2 (7 bases each). This CDR3 has 16 amino acids. CDR1 is SGHAT and CDR2 is FQDESV in the germline V gene (reference sequence). Trimming took off 4 bases at V and 0 bases at J, with 13 bases between the two ends. The CDR3, as DNA: TGTGCCAGCAGCTCAGGGGGGGCCAGCTCCTACAATGAGCAGTTCTTC. Its translation is CASSSGGASSYNEQFF.

V is TRBV7-9 and J is TRBJ2-2; 10 nucleotides match TRBD1. After removal of 5 bases from V and 5 bases from J, the junction contained 5 bases not matched to a gene. Germline V gene lookup returns CDR1 SEHNR and CDR2 FQNEAQ (reference sequence). There are 15 residues in the CDR3. CDR3 sequence (DNA): TGTGCCAGCAGCCGGGACAGGGGAATGACCGGGGAGCTGTTTTTT. Its translation is CASSRDRGMTGELFF.

The CDR3: CASTGTENEKLFF. CDR3 in DNA: TGTGCCAGCACAGGCACCGAAAATGAAAAACTGTTTTTT. The V call is TRBV7-9, the J call TRBJ1-4; D ambiguous. CDR3 length: 13 residues. Looked up from germline, CDR1 is SEHNR and CDR2 is FQNEAQ (reference sequence). The V and J ends lost 7 bases and 5 bases respectively, with 11 bases between them.

This clone was observed a handful of times. The V call is TRBV27, the J call TRBJ2-1, with 7 positions matching TRBD2. The CDR3 is made up of 15 amino acids. Unmatched junction bases numbered 12, after V lost 6 bases and J lost 7 bases. Germline V gene data show CDR1 as MNHEY and CDR2 as SMNVEV (reference sequence). This CDR3 reads CASRSGLSGGNEQFF. DNA for the CDR3: TGTGCCAGCAGATCGGGACTCTCCGGGGGGAATGAGCAGTTCTTC.

The chain combines TRBV30 with TRBJ2-3; the match to TRBD2 covers 10 bases. Germline V gene sequence: CDR1 GTSNPN, CDR2 SVGIG (reference sequence). With V trimmed by 4 bases and J by 1 base, 5 bases remained unmatched. This CDR3 has 15 residues. This CDR3 reads CAWMASGRGTDTQYF. The CDR3 nucleotides read TGTGCCTGGATGGCCAGCGGGAGGGGCACAGATACGCAGTATTTT.

The V and J genes are TRBV7-8 and TRBJ2-7; 13 bases are a match to TRBD2. V lost 5 bases, J lost 7 bases, and 8 bases stayed unmatched. The germline gives CDR1 SGHVS, CDR2 FQNEAQ. The CDR3 has 15 amino acids. In DNA, the CDR3 is TGTGCCAGCAGCCCGACTAGCGGGAGGAGAGGGGAGCAGTACTTC. Amino acid sequence: CASSPTSGRRGEQYF. The variable domain in full, completed from reference TRBV7-8 and TRBJ2-7, reads GAGVSQSPRYKVAKRGQDVALRCDPISGHVSLFWYQQALGQGPEFLTYFQNEAQLDKSGLPSDRFFAERPEGSVSTLKIQRTQQEDSAVYLCASSPTSGRRGEQYFGPGTRLTVT.

In the case of this clone: A much larger clone sits a single nucleotide away, making a read error possible. CDR3 protein: CSASQNTEAFF. The DNA of the CDR3 is TGCAGTGCTAGTCAGAACACTGAAGCTTTCTTT. The chain links TRBV20-1 to TRBJ1-1, with D hard to call. Germline V gene sequence: CDR1 DFQATT, CDR2 SNEGSKA (reference sequence). Trimming stripped 3 bases from V and 1 base from J, with 3 bases between. The CDR3 spans 11 residues.

The chain couples TRBV9 to TRBJ1-1; maybe TRBD1 (5 bases). CDR1 is SGDLS, CDR2 YYNGEE, per germline. Trimming pared 0 bases from V and 2 bases from J, leaving 8 bases between. The CDR3 spans 14 residues. In DNA form, the CDR3 reads TGTGCCAGCAGCGTAGGTACAGGCAACACTGAAGCTTTCTTT. Translation gives CASSVGTGNTEAFF. The full variable domain, its missing parts supplied by reference TRBV9 and TRBJ1-1, is DSGVTQTPKHLITATGQRVTLRCSPRSGDLSVYWYQQSLDQGLQFLIQYYNGEERAKGNILERFSAQQFPDLHSELNLSSLELGDSALYFCASSVGTGNTEAFFGQGTRLTVV.

CDR3 residues: CASSVVPGTPGELFF. CDR3 in DNA: TGTGCCAGCAGCGTAGTGCCAGGGACACCCGGGGAGCTGTTTTTT. The gene calls are TRBV9 and TRBJ2-2; a possible D gene is TRBD1 (6 bases). Germline CDR1 and CDR2: SGDLS and YYNGEE. Trimming removed 0 bases from V and 6 bases from J, with 12 bases in between. The CDR3 length is 15 residues.

The chain links TRBV21-1 to TRBJ2-7; the table's D call, TRBD2, was not checked against the DNA. TRBV21-1 is a listed pseudogene. The CDR3 covers 17 residues. As DNA, the CDR3 is TGTGCCAGCAGCAAAGTGTATAACCCCTCGGAGAGGAACGAGCAGTACTTC. Its translation is CASSKVYNPSERNEQYF.

The chain has TRBV2 and TRBJ1-1; D may be TRBD1 (6 bases). CDR1 and CDR2 from the germline V gene are SNHLY and FYNNEI. The CDR3 contains 14 residues. V lost 7 bases and J 3 bases, leaving 15 bases between the germline ends. DNA for the CDR3: TGTGCCAGCACCCGGGACACTCTTTACACTGAAGCTTTCTTT. Translation gives CASTRDTLYTEAFF. Full variable domain (remainder filled in from reference TRBV2 and TRBJ1-1): EPEVTQTPSHQVTQMGQEVILRCVPISNHLYFYWYRQILGQKVEFLVSFYNNEISEKSEIFDDQFSVERPDGSNFTLKIRSTKLEDSAMYFCASTRDTLYTEAFFGQGTRLTVV.

The chain has TRBV6-1 and TRBJ2-2, with 7 bases matching TRBD1. V was pared by 4 bases and J by 6 bases, with 8 bases of the junction left unmatched. The CDR3 spans 15 residues. The germline V gene encodes CDR1 MNHNS and CDR2 SASEGT. CDR3 loop: CASSVRQGTAGELFF. The CDR3 DNA follows: TGTGCCAGCAGTGTCAGACAGGGTACCGCCGGGGAGCTGTTTTTT.

There are a few counts of this clone. The chain joins TRBV6-1 to TRBJ2-7; D gene uncertain. Trimming took 2 bases from V and 0 from J, leaving 11 bases between them. Germline-derived CDR1 and CDR2 are MNHNS and SASEGT. This CDR3 has 15 amino acids. CDR3 sequence reads: CASSEHLLNSYEQYF. Written as DNA, the CDR3 is TGTGCCAGCAGTGAACACTTGTTAAACTCCTACGAGCAGTACTTC.

In its sample, this clone was seen a few times. Other nucleotide sequences in the sample specify the same CDR3. The chain carries TRBV27 and TRBJ2-1, with D perhaps matching TRBD2 (5 bases). V lost 5 bases and J lost 7, with 9 bases in between. This CDR3 region has 12 residues. Germline V gene sequence: CDR1 MNHEY, CDR2 SMNVEV (reference sequence). CDR3 sequence: CASSRTGNEQFF. Here the CDR3 DNA reads TGTGCCAGCAGTAGGACTGGGAATGAGCAGTTCTTC.

The chain is built from TRBV7-9 and TRBJ2-1; D is uncertain. The length of the CDR3 is 13 residues. V was trimmed by 5 bases and J by 14 bases, leaving 19 bases between them. Per the germline V gene, CDR1 is SEHNR and CDR2 is FQNEAQ (reference sequence). As DNA, the CDR3 is TGTGCCAGCAGCCCCAACTGGCCCGCCCGGGAGTTCTTC. This translates into CASSPNWPAREFF.

V usage is TRBV9 and J usage is TRBJ2-1, with 12 bases lining up with TRBD2. Per the germline V gene, CDR1 is SGDLS and CDR2 is YYNGEE. With 4 bases clipped from V and 5 bases from J, the junction kept 4 bases outside the gene matches. The CDR3 spans 15 residues. The CDR3 DNA follows: TGTGCCAGCAGCCTACTAGCGGGAGGAGACAATGAGCAGTTCTTC. Translating it yields CASSLLAGGDNEQFF.